Sequencing of this T cell receptor (beta chain) was carried out in a study of T-cell reconstitution after alpha-beta-depleted transplantation in children (dated by TCRdb to the mid-2010s). With respect to the entire study: Using TCR repertoire profiling, the study followed T-cell immune reconstitution in a quantitative way in children after TCRalphabeta/CD19-depleted allogeneic hematopoietic cell transplantation.

The treatment or condition label, as the study defines it: allogeneic hematopoietic cell transplantation with graft depleted of TCRalphabeta T cells and CD19 B cells. TCRalphabeta/CD19-depleted allogeneic hematopoietic cell grafts were given to the transplant recipients, all of whom were children. The CDR3 contains 14 residues, cysteine and phenylalanine counted. The entry retains the CDR3 DNA only, 42 bases that are in frame from base 1. V is cut by 8 bases and J by 4 bases, and the space between the germline ends is 15 bases. The germline V gene specifies SNHLY as CDR1 and FYNNEI as CDR2. Notes on this clonotype: Its target antigen remains unknown. No base quality information exists; no much larger clone differs at one position.

Beyond this particular receptor, the publication reports: About two months after transplant, the apparently early recovery of alphabetaT-cell counts reportedly depended on just several hundred clones that had expanded rapidly and came from non-depleted graft cells. In some patients, high TCRbeta diversity at day 60 was attributed to recipient T cells and intrathymic progenitors that had survived conditioning. Hyperexpanded clone frequencies declined over subsequent months; after one year, T-cell counts and TCRbeta diversity were mostly attributed to newly produced T cells.

Receptor libraries were prepared by PCR. The instrument given in TCRdb is Illumina HiSeq 2500. Molecular barcoding was employed in the preparation of TCR libraries, with unique molecular identifiers being used to normalize TCRbeta repertoire quantification. TCRdb reworked the public reads: Q25 trimming with fastp, MiXCR clone assembly, productive beta chains retained. Records with the same CDR3 protein are collapsed into one entry carrying the most frequent genes and DNA. Present in this sample are around 370,000 distinct CDR3 sequences, 15% to 20% of which were seen just once. About 41% of the sample lies in the top ten.

The TCR comes from a male patient aged 2 to 10 who had a stem cell transplant for acute lymphoblastic leukemia, so the T cells may come from the graft donor. This specimen was PBMCs, mostly from graft donor cells, taken 360 days after TCRalphabeta/CD19-depleted stem cell transplant. The rearranged segments are TRBV2 and TRBJ2-1; the D gene assignment is ambiguous. This receptor has the CDR3 CASQTATRYNEQFF. The DNA is TGTGCCAGCCAGACGGCAACCAGGTACAATGAGCAGTTCTTC.